This T cell receptor beta chain was captured by sequencing in a study of blood T cell repertoires in COVID-19. CDR1 is MDHEN, CDR2 SYDVKM, per germline. Trimming removed 5 bases at V and 6 bases at J, with 16 bases between. This CDR3 spans 14 amino acids. Assay: immunoSEQ multiplex PCR; the TCRdb copy retains only in-frame clones and omits some. The data show 100,000 to 150,000 clones, with around 89% seen just once and more than 3.5% held by the top ten. The chain has TRBV28 and TRBJ1-2; TRBD1 is a possible D gene (5 bases). The receptor was derived from a man between 60 and 75 years old with COVID-19, enrolled during active disease. Sequencing used peripheral blood. The CDR3 sequence is CASSPITGGHGYTF. The CDR3, as DNA: TGTGCCAGCAGTCCAATAACAGGTGGTCATGGCTACACCTTC.